What follows is one TCR beta chain and its context. Antigen: not known. The assay that was used to sequence DNA from cultured CD4+ T cells was the Oncomine TCR Beta short-read assay. Investigators obtained genomic DNA by extraction from cultured CD4+ T cells. TCRdb called the PCR reads again in MiXCR, with one record for every CDR3 protein. The table has approximately 5,400 distinct CDR3 sequences, 60% to 80% seen once. Noted treatment: roughly 11-day PBMC culture with coronavirus spike peptide pools or control peptides (ViraFEST assay). CD4+ T cells of the unexposed donor were collected before the COVID-19 pandemic (2011-2018). The data were taken from a study of vaccination and CD4 T cells after COVID-19. Study details: Cells were stimulated with overlapping spike peptides from SARS-CoV-2, HCoV-NL63, HCoV-OC43 and HCoV-229E. Overall study results and limits: Within the convalescent patients, spike mono-reactivity was found in 304 of 307 vaccine-specific clones.

Germline V gene lookup returns CDR1 DFQATT and CDR2 SNEGSKA (reference sequence). CDR3 length: 16 residues. V was clipped by 6 bases and J by 6 bases; unmatched bases: 16. The chain carries TRBV20-1 and TRBJ2-2; 7 positions match TRBD2. Sequencing used CD4+ T cells from blood, cultured in vitro. This sequence was found in a human donor in good health. The CDR3 DNA sequence: TGCAGTGCCAAGCCCCCCGGACTAGTATATTCCGGGGAGCTGTTTTTT. This sequence encodes CSAKPPGLVYSGELFF.